This TCR beta chain was documented in a study of cytomegalovirus exposure and HLA in healthy donors (dated by TCRdb to about 2017). Regarding the study in general: In an earlier analysis of about 560 of the donors, 276 Gb of sequence data and 117 million unique TCR beta sequences from about 179 million T cells were reported. An early release covering approximately 600 HLA-typed donors comprised about 300 gigabases of sequencing data and around 85 million unique TCR sequences. Of the 300 to 500 genotyped donors, 75% to 85% were placed in the genetic ancestry cluster associated with self-reported Caucasian donors. The study was designed to test whether signatures of past pathogen exposure could be identified by cataloging public T cell receptors. The study used immunosequencing to profile the T cell repertoires of some 600 subjects and linked those repertoires to cytomegalovirus serostatus. Along with the approximately 700-subject first cohort, a separate validation cohort of about 110 different subjects was used. To predict cytomegalovirus infection status, the study combined high-throughput TCR immunosequencing, statistical association of individual TCRs with disease status, and machine learning. To study patterns of TCR occurrence, a later analysis re-analyzed previously published TCR beta repertoires from 650 to 750 donors and added high-resolution HLA genotyping. Rather than using new phenotypic data, the later analysis identified candidate immune exposures from TCR beta sequences and from how often those sequences occurred across donors. An earlier analysis of around 580 of the donors used high-throughput TCR beta sequencing to judge whether each TCR beta V gene segment behaved as functional or pseudogenic. Donor age, sex, ethnicity and CMV serostatus were compiled together with the repertoire data. In a later genetic analysis, genome-wide SNP genotypes for about three fifths of the roughly 670 donors were used, and that subset was treated as a discovery cohort. All discovery cohort repertoires had been generated on a single sequencing platform. HLA typing included class I and class II loci at four-digit resolution. Typing coverage varied by locus: roughly 629-630 donors for A, B, C, DRB1 and DQB1; approximately 520 for DQA1; more than 600 for DPA1; roughly 470 for DPB1. About five DR-DQ haplotypes were handled as single units for association and clustering, since linkage in the cohort was strong. Across around 400 genotyped donors of the cohort, an average of approximately 240,000 unique TCR beta nucleotide sequences per donor were sequenced, and roughly 18% of those sequences were non-productive.

The CDR3 numbers 16 residues from cysteine through phenylalanine. Only CDR3 DNA remains: 48 bases, in frame from the first base. V and J are trimmed by 1 base and 7 bases, and the gene matches miss 5 bases of the junction. According to the germline V gene (reference sequence), CDR1 reads SGHNT and CDR2 reads YYREEE. In total, fewer than 750 healthy bone marrow donors made up the cohort. All cohort members were sampled while nominally healthy, although unrecorded immune exposures were likely present. The donor was CMV seropositive and belonged to the group of 250 to 300 seropositive cohort members. Every donor gave a peripheral blood sample, and the peripheral blood mononuclear cells from that sample were used for TCR beta sequencing. The Qiagen DNeasy Blood Extraction Kit was used to extract genomic DNA from the blood cell samples. Details on this clone: What this receptor recognizes is not known. It has no much larger one-base neighbor in the sample; base qualities were not kept.

What the work shows at the level of the full study, not this receptor alone: In a later analysis, 16,951 TCR beta sequences were associated with specific HLA alleles at a false discovery rate of 0.05. The earlier analysis of 450 to 700 of the donors excluded approximately 15 rarely observed V segments, including chromosome 9 orphons, because counts were too low. The study listed over 150 TCR beta chains as associated with cytomegalovirus. Only TCR beta chains were sequenced in this cohort, and the absence of alpha or paired-chain data limited detectable features. Because HLA typing was unavailable for some donors at each locus, only the typed subset was used in association tests. In a later analysis, HLA-associated TCR beta chains were found to be more clonally expanded and to have lower generation probabilities than equally common non-associated chains. According to a later analysis, most CMV-associated TCR beta chains appeared to be HLA-restricted, and the HLA associations seemed to be driven largely by CMV exposure. Sequencing depth was assumed to be roughly uniform across donors in the presence/absence analyses, though that assumption may not hold. A cluster of highly shared sequence variants was judged likely to be a technical artifact of the sequencing pipeline. Some IMGT-functional V segments, including TRBV6-2 and TRBV6-3, could not be distinguished by the 87-base-pair reads and were therefore excluded. A later genetic analysis reported fewer N-insertions in productive TCRs among donors in an Asian-associated ancestry cluster than the approximately 700-donor mean. According to a later analysis, TCR association rates differed among HLA loci, with DRB1 alleles showing the most associated TCRs and HLA-C alleles showing the fewest. In an earlier analysis of some 500 of the donors, most TCR beta V segments appeared in productive rearrangements about 87% or about 30% of the time, broadly matching IMGT annotations. Assigning TCR associations to individual alleles was difficult when HLA alleles, especially DR and DQ, strongly co-occurred. Correlated functional status among segregating V segments might be attributable to linkage disequilibrium, but an unknown experimental factor could not be ruled out. A later analysis reported that several top co-occurrence clusters appeared linked to parvovirus B19, influenza, CMV and Epstein-Barr virus. A later genetic analysis associated a missense DCLRE1C variant with V-gene and J-gene trimming of TCR beta chains, and an independent cohort replicated the association. According to the authors, the approach could potentially be generalized to other disease states and immunological phenotypes. The classifier was reported to diagnose cytomegalovirus status with high specificity and sensitivity in both the original and validation cohorts. A further reported finding was that TCR beta sequences accurately predicted the HLA-A and HLA-B alleles for most subjects in the first cohort. The only immune exposure information available for the cohort was CMV serostatus. In vitro tests confirmed that three of the cytomegalovirus-associated TCR beta chains recognize cytomegalovirus antigens. Most TCR sequences were observed very rarely across donors, whereas some public TCRs were present in many individuals.

The library came from the immunoSEQ multiplex PCR assay. The multiplex PCR relied on a mix of 60 forward primers for TCR Vbeta segments and 13 reverse primers for TCR Jbeta segments. A multiplex PCR assay on genomic DNA amplified the CDR3 region of rearranged TCR beta genes. The Illumina HiSeq System was used to sequence the amplified TCR beta libraries as 87-base-pair reads. On the authors' methods: A later analysis tallied tens of millions of unique TCR beta chains across the 550 to 850 repertoires, and some 12 million of those chains were shared by two or more donors. Raw reads were error-corrected and collapsed into unique sequences with a nearest-neighbor algorithm that merged closely related sequences to remove PCR and sequencing errors. V, D and J gene segments were assigned by aligning CDR3 sequences to IMGT reference sequences. Each retained sequence needed at least a six-nucleotide match to both a V gene segment and a J gene segment. A rearrangement counted as productive if the CDR3 had no stop codons and remained in frame with V and J, and every other rearrangement counted as non-productive. Following IMGT convention, CDR3 was defined as the stretch from the second conserved V-encoded cysteine to the conserved J-encoded phenylalanine. The earlier analysis of about 620 of the donors excluded sequences that lacked an unambiguous match to a single V gene segment. An earlier analysis of 587 of the donors called V segments functional above 56.7% productive rearrangements and segregating when the between-donor standard deviation exceeded 5%. A statistical classification framework was developed to diagnose cytomegalovirus status using the catalog of TCR beta chain sequences. A later analysis assigned V and J genes by comparing TCR nucleotide sequences with IMGT/GENE-DB human TR gene sequences. A later analysis assigned CDR3 sequences and most-parsimonious VDJ recombination scenarios with the TCRdist pipeline. In a later analysis, each TCR beta chain was defined by its CDR3 amino acid sequence together with its V-gene family, and reads without a unique V-gene family were excluded. To address suspected cross-contamination and a sequencing artifact, a later analysis removed 450 to 700 highly shared, low-generation-probability nucleotide sequences. In a later analysis, a clonal expansion index was calculated for each public chain from normalized within-repertoire ranks of inferred template counts. In a later analysis, generation probabilities were computed using a VDJ recombination model fitted to out-of-frame rearrangements, and the results were checked against IGoR. Hypergeometric tests were used in a later analysis to score TCR-TCR, TCR-HLA and TCR-CMV co-occurrence, with a repertoire-size bias correction applied to the TCR pairs. False discovery rates were estimated in a later analysis by permuting HLA or CMV assignments 20 times. In a later analysis, co-occurring TCRs were grouped with DBSCAN, and TCRdist sequence similarity was added when clustering was performed within HLA-allele-positive subsets. Co-occurrence clustering excluded repertoires with fewer than 30,000 or more than 120,000 public chains, plus five with anomalous nucleotide sharing. TCRdb carries this immuneACCESS record with in-frame sequences only. Its versions omit some clonotypes, under half of them owing to an unresolved V gene in the studies checked, with the rest unexplained. V, J and clone size are those of that table, while D and trimming were read from the DNA. A total of about 84,000 clones appear in this sample, around 68% of them only once. Jointly, the top ten make up approximately 16% of the sample.

This sequence was found in a woman in her 40s in good health and CMV-seropositive. Here the chain combines TRBV5-4 and TRBJ2-2; a stretch of 12 junction bases matches TRBD2. The sample consisted of PBMCs. The sequenced DNA is TGTGCCAGCAGCTTGCTAGCGGGAGGGCTTGGCGGGGAGCTGTTTTTT. It specifies CASSLLAGGLGGELFF.